Sequencing of this TCR beta chain was carried out in a study of blood T cell repertoires in COVID-19. As for the study in general: The analysed material was cDNA or gDNA that came from T cells, B-cell-depleted T cells, or PBMCs.

Per germline, CDR1 SGHAT and CDR2 FQNNGV. Trimming left V 5 bases short and J 2 bases short, with 15 bases between. The CDR3 contains 15 residues. Patients in Seattle were enrolled during active infection, then followed longitudinally. Profiling relied on immunoSEQ multiplex PCR, and the TCRdb table lists in-frame clones only, not all of them. The sample carries roughly 200,000 clones, under 90% recorded once. Sequenced input: peripheral blood. The clonotype originates from an elderly woman with COVID-19, enrolled during active disease. The chain joins TRBV11-2 to TRBJ1-2; unclear D gene. CDR3 bases: TGTGCCAGCAGCCTAGCCGGCGGAAAGAACTATGGCTACACCTTC. Its translation: CASSLAGGKNYGYTF.